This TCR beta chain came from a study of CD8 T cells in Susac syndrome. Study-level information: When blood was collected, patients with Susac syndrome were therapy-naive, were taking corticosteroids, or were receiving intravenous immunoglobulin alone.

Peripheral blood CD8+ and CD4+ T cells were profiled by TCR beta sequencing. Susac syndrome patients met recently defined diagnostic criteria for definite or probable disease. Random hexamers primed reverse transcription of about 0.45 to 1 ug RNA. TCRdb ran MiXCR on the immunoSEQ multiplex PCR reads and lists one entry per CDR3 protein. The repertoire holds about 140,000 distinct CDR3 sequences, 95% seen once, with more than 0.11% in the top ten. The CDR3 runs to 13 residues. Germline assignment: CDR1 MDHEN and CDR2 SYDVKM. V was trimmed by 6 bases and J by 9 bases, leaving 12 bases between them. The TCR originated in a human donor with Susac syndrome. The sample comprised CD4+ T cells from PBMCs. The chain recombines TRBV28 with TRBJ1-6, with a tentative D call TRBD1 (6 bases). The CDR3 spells CASRTGGGSPLHF. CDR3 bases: TGTGCCAGCAGAACAGGAGGGGGTTCACCCCTCCACTTT.